This entry is about one T cell receptor beta chain. No antigen is known for it. These data belong to a study of T cell responses to AZD1222 COVID-19 vaccine. Using immunoSEQ multiplex PCR, the repertoire was profiled, and TCRdb retains in-frame clones only, with some absent. This sample has 130,000 to 150,000 clones; about 91% occur once, and the top ten carry under 2.5%. The CDR3 consists of 15 residues. Findings and caveats of the study: Sampling captured repertoires only after the peak T cell response. The donors showed a predominance of white British ancestry and of females, with possible underestimation of clonal diversity.

The input for sequencing was peripheral blood, taken on day 0 of AZD1222 vaccination. The rearrangement joins TRBV21-1 to TRBJ1-1. TRBV21-1 is assigned pseudogene status. This TCR was recovered from an adult in good health. The CDR3 nucleotides are TGTGCCAGCAGCAGACACCAACGGGACAACACTGAAGCTTTCTTT. The encoded protein is CASSRHQRDNTEAFF.